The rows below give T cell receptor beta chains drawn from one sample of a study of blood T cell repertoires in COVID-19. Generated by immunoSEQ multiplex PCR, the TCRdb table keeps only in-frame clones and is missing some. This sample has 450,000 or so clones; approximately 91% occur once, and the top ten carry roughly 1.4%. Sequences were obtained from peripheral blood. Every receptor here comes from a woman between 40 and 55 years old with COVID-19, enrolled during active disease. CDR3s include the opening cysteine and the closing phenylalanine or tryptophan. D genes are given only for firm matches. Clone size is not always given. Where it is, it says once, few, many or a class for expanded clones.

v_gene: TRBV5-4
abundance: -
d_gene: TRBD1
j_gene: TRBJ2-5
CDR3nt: TGTGCCAGCAGCTTGGGGACAGGACAAGAGACCCAGTACTTC
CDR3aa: CASSLGTGQETQYF

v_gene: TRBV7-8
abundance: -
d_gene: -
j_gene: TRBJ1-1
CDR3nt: TGTGCCAGCAGCCTAGATCGTTGGCACACTGAAGCTTTCTTT
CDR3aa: CASSLDRWHTEAFF

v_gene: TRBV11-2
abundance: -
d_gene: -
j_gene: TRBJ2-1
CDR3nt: TGTGCCAGCAACTCCGGGACATTCTACAATGAGCAGTTCTTC
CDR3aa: CASNSGTFYNEQFF

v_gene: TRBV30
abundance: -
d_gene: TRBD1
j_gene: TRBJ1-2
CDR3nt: TGTGCCTGGAGTCACGGACAGGCGCATGGCTACACCTTC
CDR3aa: CAWSHGQAHGYTF

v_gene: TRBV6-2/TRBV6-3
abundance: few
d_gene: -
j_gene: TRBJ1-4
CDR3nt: TGTGCCAGCAGCCTCGGACTCACTAATGAAAAACTGTTTTTT
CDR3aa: CASSLGLTNEKLFF

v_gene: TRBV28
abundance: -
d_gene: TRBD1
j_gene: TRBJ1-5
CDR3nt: TGTGCCAGCAGTTTGCCAGACAGGGGCCACAATCAGCCCCAGCATTTT
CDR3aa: CASSLPDRGHNQPQHF

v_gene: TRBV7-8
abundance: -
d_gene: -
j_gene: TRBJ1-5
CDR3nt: TGTGCCAGCAGCTCTGAAGGACATACAATGAATCAGCCCCAGCATTTT
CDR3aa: CASSSEGHTMNQPQHF

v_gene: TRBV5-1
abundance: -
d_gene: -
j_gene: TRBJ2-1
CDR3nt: TGCGCCAGCAGGCAAAGACAGGAAATATATTCCTACAATGAGCAGTTCTTC
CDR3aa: CASRQRQEIYSYNEQFF

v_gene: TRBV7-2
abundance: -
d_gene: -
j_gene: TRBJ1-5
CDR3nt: TGTGCCAGCAGCTTAGGAGGCGGGGGGGTTCGCAATCAGCCCCAGCATTTT
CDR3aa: CASSLGGGGVRNQPQHF

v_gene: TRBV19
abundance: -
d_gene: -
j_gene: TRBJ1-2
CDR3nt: TGTGCCAGTAGTATTCGGGGTGAGGTTTATGGCTACACCTTC
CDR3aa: CASSIRGEVYGYTF

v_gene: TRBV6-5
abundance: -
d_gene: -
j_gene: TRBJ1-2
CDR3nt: TGTGCCAGCAATGCAGGCGCTAACTATGGCTACACCTTC
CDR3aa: CASNAGANYGYTF

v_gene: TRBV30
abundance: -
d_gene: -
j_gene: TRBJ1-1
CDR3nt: TGTGCCTGGAGTGGGGGGACTCATTCCACCCTTAACACTGAAGCTTTCTTT
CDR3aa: CAWSGGTHSTLNTEAFF

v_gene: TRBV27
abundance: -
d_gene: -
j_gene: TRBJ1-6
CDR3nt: TGTGCCAGCAGGTCACAGGGTAACTATAATTCACCCCTCCACTTT
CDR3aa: CASRSQGNYNSPLHF

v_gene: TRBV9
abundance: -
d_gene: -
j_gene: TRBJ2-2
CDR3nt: TGTGCCAGCAGCGTGAGGCCGAACACCGGGGAGCTGTTTTTT
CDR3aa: CASSVRPNTGELFF

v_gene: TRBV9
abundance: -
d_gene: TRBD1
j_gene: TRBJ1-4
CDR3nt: TGTGCCAGCAGCGGGGGGACAGTCGATACGGGGGAAAAACTGTTTTTT
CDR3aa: CASSGGTVDTGEKLFF

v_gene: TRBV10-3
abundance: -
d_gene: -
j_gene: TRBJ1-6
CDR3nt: TGTGCCATCAGACAGAGTGAAGCCTATAATTCACCCCTCCACTTT
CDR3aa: CAIRQSEAYNSPLHF

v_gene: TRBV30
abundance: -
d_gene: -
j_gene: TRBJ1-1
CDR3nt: TGTGCCTGGACTGCCGGGGGGGGGATTTGGACTGAAGCTTTCTTT
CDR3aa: CAWTAGGGIWTEAFF

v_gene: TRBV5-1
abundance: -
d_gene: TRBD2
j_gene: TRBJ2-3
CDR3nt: TGCGCCAGCAGCTTGGCGGATAGCGGGGCGGATTATTTT
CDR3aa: CASSLADSGADYF

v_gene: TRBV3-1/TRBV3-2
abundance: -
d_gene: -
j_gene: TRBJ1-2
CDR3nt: TGTGCCAGCAGCCAAGATTTGGGGGGATCTGGCTACACCTTC
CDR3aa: CASSQDLGGSGYTF

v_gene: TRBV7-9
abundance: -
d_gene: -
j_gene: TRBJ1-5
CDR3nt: TGTGCCAGCAGCTTAGCTATAGGCGACTGGGGGCGCAATCAGCCCCAGCATTTT
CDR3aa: CASSLAIGDWGRNQPQHF

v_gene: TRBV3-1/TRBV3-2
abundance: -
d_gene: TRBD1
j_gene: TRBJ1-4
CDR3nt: TGTGCCAGCAGCTACCTAGGGACAGGGGCTACGAGGGTTGAAAAACTGTTTTTT
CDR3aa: CASSYLGTGATRVEKLFF

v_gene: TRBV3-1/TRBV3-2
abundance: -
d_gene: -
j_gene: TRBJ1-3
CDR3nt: TGTGCCAGCAGCCTAGGTGGGCCGAGAAACACCATATATTTT
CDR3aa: CASSLGGPRNTIYF

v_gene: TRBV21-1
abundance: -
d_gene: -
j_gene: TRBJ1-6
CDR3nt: TGTGCCAGCAGCCCCTCTCCCCCGGGACAGGGGAATTCACCCCTCCACTTT
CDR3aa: CASSPSPPGQGNSPLHF

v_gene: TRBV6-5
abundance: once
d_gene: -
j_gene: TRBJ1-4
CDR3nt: TGTGCCAGCAGTTACTCGATAGGGGCCAAACTGTTTTTT
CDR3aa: CASSYSIGAKLFF

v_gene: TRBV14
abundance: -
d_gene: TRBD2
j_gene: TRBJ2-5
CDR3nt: TGTGCCAGCAGCCTCGGACTAGCGGGAGGAGGAGCAGAGACCCAGTACTTC
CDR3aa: CASSLGLAGGGAETQYF

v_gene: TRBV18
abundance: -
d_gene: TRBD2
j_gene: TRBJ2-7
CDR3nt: TGTGCCAGCTCACACCTGGGACTAGCGGGATTAGGGGCGTCCTACGAGCAGTACTTC
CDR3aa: CASSHLGLAGLGASYEQYF

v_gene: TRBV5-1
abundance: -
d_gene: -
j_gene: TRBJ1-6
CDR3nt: TGCGCCAGCAGCTTGGGACCGGAGAATAATTCACCCCTCCACTTT
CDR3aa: CASSLGPENNSPLHF

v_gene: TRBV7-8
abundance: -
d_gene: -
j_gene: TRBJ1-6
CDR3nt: TGTGCCAGCAGCTCCTACTCGGCGGAGTATAATTCACCCCTCCACTTT
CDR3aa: CASSSYSAEYNSPLHF

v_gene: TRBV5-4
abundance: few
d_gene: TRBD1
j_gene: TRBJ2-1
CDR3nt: TGTGCCAGCAGCTCTAGGACAGGGGAGCAGTTCTTC
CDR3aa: CASSSRTGEQFF

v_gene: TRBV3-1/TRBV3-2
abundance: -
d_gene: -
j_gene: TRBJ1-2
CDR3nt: TGTGCCAGCAGCCACCTAGGGTTGTTTGCAGGGGCAGGGGGCTACACCTTC
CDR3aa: CASSHLGLFAGAGGYTF

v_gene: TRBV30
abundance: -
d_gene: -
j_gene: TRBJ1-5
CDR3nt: TGTGCCTGGACCCCTGAGTATAGCAATCAGCCCCAGCATTTT
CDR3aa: CAWTPEYSNQPQHF

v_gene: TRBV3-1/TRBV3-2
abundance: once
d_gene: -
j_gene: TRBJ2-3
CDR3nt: TGTGCCAGCAGCCTAAGCGGCCCGGGAGCTACGCAGTATTTT
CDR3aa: CASSLSGPGATQYF

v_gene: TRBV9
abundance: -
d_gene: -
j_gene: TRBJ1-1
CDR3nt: TGTGCCAGCAGCCTTCGGTCGGGGAACACTGAAGCTTTCTTT
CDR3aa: CASSLRSGNTEAFF

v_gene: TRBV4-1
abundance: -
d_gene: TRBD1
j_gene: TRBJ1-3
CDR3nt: TGCGCCAGCAGCCAACCGGGACAGGGGGGAAACACCATATATTTT
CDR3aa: CASSQPGQGGNTIYF

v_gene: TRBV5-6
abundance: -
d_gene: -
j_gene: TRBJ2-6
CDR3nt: TGTGCCAGCAGCTTGGCCGGGGGACCTGGGGCCAACGTCCTGACTTTC
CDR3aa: CASSLAGGPGANVLTF

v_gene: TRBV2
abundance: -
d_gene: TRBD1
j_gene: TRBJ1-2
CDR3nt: TGTGCCAGCAGTGAAGAGACAGGGTCGGACTATGGCTACACCTTC
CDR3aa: CASSEETGSDYGYTF

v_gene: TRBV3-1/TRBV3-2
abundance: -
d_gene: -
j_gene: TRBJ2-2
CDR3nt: TGTGCCAGCAGCCAAGAACGGAGAACCGGGGAGCTGTTTTTT
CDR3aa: CASSQERRTGELFF

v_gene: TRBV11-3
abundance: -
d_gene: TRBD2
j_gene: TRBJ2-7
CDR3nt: TGTGCCAGCAGCTTCTCGGGACTATCGAACGAGCAGTACTTC
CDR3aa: CASSFSGLSNEQYF

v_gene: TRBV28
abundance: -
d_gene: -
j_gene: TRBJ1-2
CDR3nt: TGTGCCAGCAGTTCCCTCTTGTATGGCTACACCTTC
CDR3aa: CASSSLLYGYTF

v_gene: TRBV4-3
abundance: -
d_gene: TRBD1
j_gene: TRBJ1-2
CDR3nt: TGCGCCAGCAGCGGACAGACAGGGCTCTATGGCTACACCTTC
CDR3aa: CASSGQTGLYGYTF

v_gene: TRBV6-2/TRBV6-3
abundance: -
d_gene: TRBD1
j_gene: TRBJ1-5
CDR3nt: TGTGCCAGCAGCGGGACAGCGGGCCATCAGCCCCAGCATTTT
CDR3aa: CASSGTAGHQPQHF

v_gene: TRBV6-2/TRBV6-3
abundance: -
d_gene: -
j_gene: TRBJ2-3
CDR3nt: TGTGCCAGCAGTGAGCTGGGGCGAGGCACGCAGTATTTT
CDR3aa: CASSELGRGTQYF

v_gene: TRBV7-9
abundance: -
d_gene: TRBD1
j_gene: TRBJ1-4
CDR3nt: TGTGCCAGCAGCGGGGACAGGGGGCGCAGGGAAAAACTGTTTTTT
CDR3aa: CASSGDRGRREKLFF

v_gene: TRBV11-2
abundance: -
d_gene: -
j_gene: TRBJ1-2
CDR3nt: TGTGCCAGCAGCTTAGATAATGCGTTTAACTATGGCTACACCTTC
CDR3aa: CASSLDNAFNYGYTF

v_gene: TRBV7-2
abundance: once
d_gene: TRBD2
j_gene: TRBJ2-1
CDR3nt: TGTGCCAGCAGCCAAGAATCTAGCGGGGGCAATGAGCAGTTCTTC
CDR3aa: CASSQESSGGNEQFF

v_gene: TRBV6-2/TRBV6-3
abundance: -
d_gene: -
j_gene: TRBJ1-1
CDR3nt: TGTGCCAGCAGTTACTCAGGGGTGAACACTGAAGCTTTCTTT
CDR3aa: CASSYSGVNTEAFF

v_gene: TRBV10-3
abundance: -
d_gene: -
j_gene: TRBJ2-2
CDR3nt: TGTGCCATCAGTGACTTCTCGAACACCGGGGAGCTGTTTTTT
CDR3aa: CAISDFSNTGELFF

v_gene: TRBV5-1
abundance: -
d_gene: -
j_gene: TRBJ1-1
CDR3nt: TGCGCCAGCAGCTTGGACCAGACTAACACTGAAGCTTTCTTT
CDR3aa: CASSLDQTNTEAFF

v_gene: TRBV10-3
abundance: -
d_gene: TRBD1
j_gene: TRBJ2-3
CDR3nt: TGTGCCATCAGACTGGGACAGGGGGGGAGCACAGATACGCAGTATTTT
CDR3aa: CAIRLGQGGSTDTQYF

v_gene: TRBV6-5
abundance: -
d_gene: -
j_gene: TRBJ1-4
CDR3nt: TGTGCCAGCAGTTACTCGGGGGGAGAAGGTGAAAAACTGTTTTTT
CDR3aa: CASSYSGGEGEKLFF

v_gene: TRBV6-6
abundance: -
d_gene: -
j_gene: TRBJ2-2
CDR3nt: TGTGCCAGCGCCCTGGGGGGAGTCGACACCGGGGAGCTGTTTTTT
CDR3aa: CASALGGVDTGELFF

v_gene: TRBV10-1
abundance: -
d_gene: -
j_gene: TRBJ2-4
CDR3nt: TGCGCCAGCAGATCAGTGGGCTTGGCCAAAAACATTCAGTACTTC
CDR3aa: CASRSVGLAKNIQYF

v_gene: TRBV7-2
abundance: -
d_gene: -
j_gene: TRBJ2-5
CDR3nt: TGTGCCAGCAGCTTAGTATTTCGGAGGGACCAGTACTTC
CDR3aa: CASSLVFRRDQYF

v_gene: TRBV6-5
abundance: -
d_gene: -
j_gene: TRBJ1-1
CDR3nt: TGTGCCAGCAGTTCGGGCGGGAGGACTGAAGCTTTCTTT
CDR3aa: CASSSGGRTEAFF

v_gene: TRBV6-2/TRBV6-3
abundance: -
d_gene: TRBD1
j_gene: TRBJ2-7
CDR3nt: TGTGCCAGCAGCCCACGATCCAGGGGGCACTCCTACGAGCAGTACTTC
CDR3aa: CASSPRSRGHSYEQYF

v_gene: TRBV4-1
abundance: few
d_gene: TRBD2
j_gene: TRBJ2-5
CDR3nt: TGCGCCAGCAGCCAGAGACTAGCGGGGGGGCATGAAGAGACCCAGTACTTC
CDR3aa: CASSQRLAGGHEETQYF

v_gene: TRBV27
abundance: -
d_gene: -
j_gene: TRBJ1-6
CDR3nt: TGTGCCAGCATGCGGGGCTATAATTCACCCCTCCACTTT
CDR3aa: CASMRGYNSPLHF